The T cell receptor beta chain described here comes from a study of post-analysis software for immune sequencing data. The germline V and J ends were trimmed by 0 bases and 2 bases, with 20 bases remaining between them. The CDR3 extends over 19 amino acids. CDR1 and CDR2 from the germline V gene are ENHRY and SYGVKD. Of note for this clonotype: What it recognizes is unknown.

The library was made from cDNA and included unique molecular identifiers. Some 500,000 cDNA molecules were obtained per 1 to 10 million input T cells. MiXCR, run by TCRdb on the PCR reads, gives a single entry per CDR3 protein. This repertoire shows around 710,000 distinct CDR3 sequences, 35% to 55% found once; its top ten account for just under 5%. Study-level points and caveats: Controls showed significantly higher normalized Chao1 diversity than did multiple sclerosis patients. Strong same-batch co-clustering of samples appeared with F measure clustering. In patients, TRBV5-6, TRBV5-1 and TRBV20-1 belonged to roughly five TRBV segments found more frequently than in controls.

This chain joins TRBV10-3 and TRBJ2-1; TRBD1 or TRBD2 may be the D gene (5 bases each). The receptor was derived from a girl aged 10 to 17 with multiple sclerosis. Sequencing input: blood. The CDR3 spells CAISESTQGTGSPYNEQFF. CDR3 in DNA: TGTGCCATCAGTGAGTCGACGCAGGGTACGGGGAGCCCCTACAATGAGCAGTTCTTC.